Below, one T cell receptor (beta chain) is given with its context. Per the germline V gene, CDR1 is SGHKS and CDR2 is YYEKEE (reference sequence). The CDR3 sequence is 18 residues long. V lost 3 bases and J lost 2, with 22 bases in between. These data are taken from a study of control samples from healthy donors and cancer patients. The data were produced by immunoSEQ multiplex PCR, yet TCRdb's version contains in-frame clones alone and is incomplete. Of 150,000 to 200,000 clones listed, 80% to 90% are singletons. The sample taken for sequencing was blood. The chain employs TRBV5-5 and TRBJ2-3, with D perhaps TRBD1 (6 bases). The source is a man in his late teens or twenties in good health. CDR3 nucleotides: TGTGCCAGCAGCTCAGGGGAGAACTGGGGGTTTTTCACAGATACGCAGTATTTT. Protein: CASSSGENWGFFTDTQYF.